This T cell receptor (beta chain) stems from a study of vaccination effects on CD4 cells after COVID-19. Germline CDR1 and CDR2: SGHRS and YFSETQ. There are 16 residues in the CDR3. J was trimmed by 4 bases and V by 0 bases; bases with no gene match: 7. Viral peptide pools were used in the ViraFEST assay to expand antigen-specific CD4+ T cells, and sequencing came afterward. Cultured cells yielded isolated CD4+ T cells after less than 11 days. Vaccine administered to participants consisted of two doses of either BNT162b2 or mRNA-1273. Comments on this clone: The antigen remains unidentified.

Study-level findings and limits: There was only 1 of 255 vaccine-induced clones in healthy vaccinees that cross-reacted with common cold coronaviruses.

Here immunoSEQ multiplex PCR was the method, and the copy in TCRdb shows in-frame clones only, minus some. Here the sample spans around 69,000 clones, roughly 74% being singletons. This receptor was identified in a human donor who received a COVID-19 vaccine. The sample in question was CD4+ T cells from PBMCs cultured with HCoV-229E spike peptides, obtained after COVID-19 vaccination. The chain joins TRBV5-1 to TRBJ2-1; TRBD1 agrees at 7 bases. CDR3 sequence: CASSLARDSLYNEQFF. The CDR3 DNA reads as TGCGCCAGCAGCTTGGCCAGGGACAGCCTATACAATGAGCAGTTCTTC. The full variable domain, rest sourced from reference TRBV5-1 and TRBJ2-1, is KAGVTQTPRYLIKTRGQQVTLSCSPISGHRSVSWYQQTPGQGLQFLFEYFSETQRNKGNFPGRFSGRQFSNSRSEMNVSTLELGDSALYLCASSLARDSLYNEQFFGPGTRLTVL.